This TCR beta chain was identified during a study of molecular identifiers for immune sequencing clone quantification. The CDR3 is 17 residues long. Between the trimmed V and J ends, which lost 9 bases and 4 bases, there was a span of 24 bases. CDR1 is LNHDA, CDR2 SQIVND, per germline (reference sequence). One entry per CDR3 protein, called by TCRdb with MiXCR from the PCR reads. The sample contains 100,000 or so distinct CDR3 sequences, approximately 40% of which appear only once. This clonotype was detected once. This chain joins TRBV19 and TRBJ2-2; the D gene is possibly TRBD1 (6 bases). This receptor was identified in a human donor in good health. Some libraries in this study had Jurkat cell RNA spiked in. Sequencing was done on a sample of naive CD8+ T cells from blood, with Jurkat cell RNA spiked in. Described subset: FACS-sorted CD8+CD4-CCR7+CD45RA+ naive T cells. CDR3 DNA: TGTGCCAGATTCCCAATTTTCGGAAGAGGGGGCACCGGGGAGCTGTTTTTT. It translates to CARFPIFGRGGTGELFF.